Following are 22 T cell receptor beta chains from one sample sequenced in a study of blood T cells in healthy people across ages. Primers used in a second PCR of about 6 to 11 cycles were a sample-barcoded 5' primer and a J-beta primer mix. Each CDR3 protein is one row after TCRdb ran MiXCR on the 5' RACE reads. Among about 830,000 distinct CDR3 sequences listed, approximately 67% were seen once. Sequencing was done on a sample of blood. The receptors stem from a man under 40 in good health.

This clonotype was counted once. V and J are TRBV27 and TRBJ1-1; 7 bases fit TRBD1. The V gene end was trimmed by 5 bases and the J gene end by 4 bases; junction bases not matched to a gene: 7. Germline CDR1 reads MNHEY; CDR2 reads SMNVEV (reference sequence). This CDR3 contains 14 residues. CDR3 loop: CASSTTGYGTEAFF. CDR3 DNA sequence: TGTGCCAGCAGTACGACAGGGTATGGCACTGAAGCTTTCTTT.

The rearrangement links TRBV7-9 to TRBJ2-6; D unresolved. The germline V gene encodes CDR1 SEHNR and CDR2 FQNEAQ (reference sequence). The V end lost 7 bases, the J end lost 4 bases, and 5 bases lay between the germline ends. The CDR3 contains 12 residues. CDR3 sequence: CASTSGANVLTF. Here the CDR3 DNA reads TGTGCCAGCACCTCGGGGGCCAACGTCCTGACTTTC.

V usage is TRBV5-1 and J usage is TRBJ2-1, with TRBD2 matching over 14 bases. Germline-derived CDR1 and CDR2 are SGHRS and YFSETQ. There are 17 residues in the CDR3. With 3 bases clipped from V and 4 bases from J, the junction kept 6 bases outside the gene matches. CDR3 sequence reads: CASSSGTSGGQYNEQFF. The CDR3 DNA reads as TGCGCCAGCAGCTCGGGGACTAGCGGGGGACAATACAATGAGCAGTTCTTC.

The rearrangement links TRBV6-6 to TRBJ1-2; TRBD1 matches at 8 bases. The CDR3 is 13 amino acids. Trimming removed 4 bases from V and 7 bases from J; junction bases left unmatched: 5. CDR1 is MNHNY and CDR2 is SVGAGI in the germline V gene (reference sequence). The CDR3 sequence: CASSLQGAGGYTF. Written as DNA, the CDR3 is TGTGCCAGCAGTTTGCAGGGGGCGGGTGGCTACACCTTC.

This chain connects TRBV6-5 to TRBJ1-5; D gene uncertain. This CDR3 is 12 amino acids long. CDR1 is MNHEY, CDR2 SVGAGI, per germline. Between the trimmed V and J ends, which lost 5 bases and 4 bases, there was a span of 6 bases. The CDR3 sequence: CASSTNNQPQHF. The DNA of the CDR3 is TGTGCCAGCAGTACCAATAATCAGCCCCAGCATTTT.

The chain combines TRBV9 with TRBJ2-7; TRBD2 matches at 12 bases. CDR3 length: 15 amino acids. CDR1 SGDLS and CDR2 YYNGEE come from the germline V gene. V was pared by 0 bases and J by 3 bases, with 1 base of the junction left unmatched. The CDR3 coding sequence is TGTGCCAGCAGCGTAGGACTAGCGGGGGACTACGAGCAGTACTTC. It is translated as CASSVGLAGDYEQYF.

V is TRBV20-1 and J is TRBJ2-5; 10 bases agree with TRBD1. V was clipped by 0 bases and J by 5 bases; unmatched bases: 6. Germline lookup yields CDR1 DFQATT and CDR2 SNEGSKA (reference sequence). CDR3 size: 15 residues. The CDR3 region is CSARDGTGVRETQYF. DNA for the CDR3: TGCAGTGCTAGAGACGGGACAGGGGTACGGGAGACCCAGTACTTC.

J is TRBJ1-2 and V is TRBV6-5, with D possibly TRBD1 on 5 matching bases. V was cut by 0 bases and J by 9 bases, with 8 bases left in between. CDR1 and CDR2 from the germline V gene are MNHEY and SVGAGI. The CDR3 runs to 12 residues. The CDR3 spells CASSYSQGRYTF. CDR3 nucleotide sequence: TGTGCCAGCAGTTACTCGCAGGGACGCTACACCTTC.

The chain couples TRBV11-2 to TRBJ2-1, with 12 nucleotides matching TRBD1. Trimming at V came to 3 bases and at J to 7 bases, leaving 13 bases not matched to a gene. CDR1 and CDR2 (germline): SGHAT, FQNNGV. This CDR3 region has 18 residues. The CDR3 here is CASSLSGPGQGARNEQFF. The CDR3 nucleotides read TGTGCCAGCAGCTTGTCGGGCCCGGGACAGGGGGCGCGAAATGAGCAGTTCTTC. Filled out from reference TRBV11-2 and TRBJ2-1, the complete variable domain reads EAGVAQSPRYKIIEKRQSVAFWCNPISGHATLYWYQQILGQGPKLLIQFQNNGVVDDSQLPKDRFSAERLKGVDSTLKIQPAKLEDSAVYLCASSLSGPGQGARNEQFFGPGTRLTVL.

The chain combines TRBV6-2 or TRBV6-3 with TRBJ2-7; D unclear. CDR1 is MNHEY and CDR2 is SVGEGT in the germline V gene. Trimming removed 6 bases from V and 0 bases from J, with 12 bases in between. This CDR3 is built from 14 residues. CDR3 protein: CASSPRRSSYEQYF. As DNA, the CDR3 is TGTGCCAGCAGCCCTAGGCGGAGCTCCTACGAGCAGTACTTC.

The CDR3 region has the DNA TGTGCCAGCAGCCCTATCCGGGACAGGGGACCCTACGAGCAGTACTTC. Its protein product is CASSPIRDRGPYEQYF. V gene TRBV7-9 combines with J gene TRBJ2-5, with 10 bases identical to TRBD1. The DNA end favors TRBJ2-7, so the J call may be wrong. The length of the CDR3 is 16 residues. CDR1 is SEHNR and CDR2 is FQNEAQ in the germline V gene (reference sequence).

The rearrangement uses TRBV4-3 and TRBJ1-6; the D is unclear. V was cut by 4 bases and J by 11 bases, with 15 bases left in between. The germline V gene has CDR1 LGHNA and CDR2 YSLEER. The CDR3 totals 14 residues. CDR3 sequence: CASSRGAVDAPLHF. CDR3 DNA sequence: TGCGCCAGCAGCCGGGGTGCGGTGGACGCACCCCTCCACTTT.

This clonotype turned up a few times. V and J are TRBV27 and TRBJ2-3; 10 bases are a match to TRBD2. The CDR3 has 16 residues. The V and J ends lost 3 bases and 0 bases, in that order; junction bases with no gene match: 3. CDR1 MNHEY and CDR2 SMNVEV come from the germline V gene (reference sequence). DNA for the CDR3: TGTGCCAGCAGTTTTAGCGGGGGGCGTAGCACAGATACGCAGTATTTT. Its translation: CASSFSGGRSTDTQYF.

The table lists this clonotype with a few counts. DNA of the CDR3: TGTGCCAGCCGACAACAGGGCTACGAGCAGTACTTC. This translates into CASRQQGYEQYF. The chain joins TRBV28 to TRBJ2-7; TRBD1 is a possible D gene (6 bases). Germline-derived CDR1 and CDR2 are MDHEN and SYDVKM. The V and J ends lost 8 bases and 3 bases respectively, with 11 bases between them. This CDR3 comprises 12 residues. Drawing the rest from reference TRBV28 and TRBJ2-7, the complete variable domain is DVKVTQSSRYLVKRTGEKVFLECVQDMDHENMFWYRQDPGLGLRLIYFSYDVKMKEKGDIPEGYSVSREKKERFSLILESASTNQTSMYLCASRQQGYEQYFGPGTRLTVT.

V and J are TRBV5-1 and TRBJ2-7; D call uncertain. The CDR3 extends over 15 amino acids. Trimming left V 1 base short and J 3 bases short, with 14 bases between. Germline values: CDR1 SGHRS, CDR2 YFSETQ. DNA for the CDR3: TGCGCCAGCAGCTTGTTTCGGATTGGCCACTACGAGCAGTACTTC. This sequence encodes CASSLFRIGHYEQYF.

The V gene is TRBV4-2, the J gene TRBJ2-7; 10 positions agree with TRBD1. The CDR3 totals 17 residues. From germline, CDR1 is LGHNA and CDR2 YNFKEQ. V shed 5 bases and J 2 bases; nucleotides not matched to a gene: 12. CDR3 residues: CASSTLGGDRGAYEQYF. The CDR3 DNA reads TGTGCCAGCAGCACCCTGGGGGGGGACAGGGGCGCCTACGAGCAGTACTTC.

This clonotype appeared a few times. The chain employs TRBV4-3 and TRBJ2-5; the D is unclear. The CDR3 extends over 15 amino acids. The V end was cut by 0 bases, the J end by 5 bases, with 13 bases between. Germline-derived CDR1 and CDR2 are LGHNA and YSLEER. Here the CDR3 reads CASSQDFNSWETQYF. DNA of the CDR3: TGCGCCAGCAGCCAAGACTTTAACTCTTGGGAGACCCAGTACTTC.

V is TRBV29-1 and J is TRBJ1-2; 8 nucleotides align to TRBD1. Per germline, CDR1 SQVTM and CDR2 ANQGSEA. CDR3 size: 11 residues. Trimming at V came to 7 bases and at J to 8 bases, leaving 6 bases not matched to a gene. CDR3 coding DNA: TGCAGCGCGGGACAGGAGGGCGGCTACACCTTC. Translation gives CSAGQEGGYTF.

Only a few counts were recorded for this clonotype. The chain combines TRBV20-1 with TRBJ2-1; 8 nucleotides agree with TRBD2. Trimming removed 6 bases from V and 2 bases from J; junction bases left unmatched: 6. Germline V lookup: CDR1 DFQATT, CDR2 SNEGSKA (reference sequence). The CDR3 is 14 residues long. The CDR3 DNA is TGCAGTGCCCCTCGGGGGGGGACCTACAATGAGCAGTTCTTC. Its protein product is CSAPRGGTYNEQFF.

The chain links TRBV20-1 to TRBJ2-5; D remains unclear. The CDR3 is 12 residues long. The germline V gene encodes CDR1 DFQATT and CDR2 SNEGSKA (reference sequence). V gave up 3 bases and J gave up 0 bases, with 5 bases separating them. The CDR3 bases are TGCAGTGCTAGCAGGAACCAAGAGACCCAGTACTTC. This gives the protein CSASRNQETQYF.

This rearrangement joins TRBV27 to TRBJ1-5, with 8 bases fitting TRBD1. The CDR3 has 14 residues. Losses at the gene ends were 6 bases for V and 7 bases for J; bases not matched to a gene: 8. Germline V gene data show CDR1 as MNHEY and CDR2 as SMNVEV (reference sequence). The CDR3: CASSHDRGRQPQHF. CDR3 coding DNA: TGTGCCAGCAGCCACGACAGGGGAAGGCAGCCCCAGCATTTT.

This chain joins TRBV5-1 and TRBJ2-1; a weak D match, TRBD2 (5 bases). This CDR3 region has 16 residues. V gave up 4 bases and J gave up 6 bases, with 20 bases separating them. The germline V gene encodes CDR1 SGHRS and CDR2 YFSETQ. CDR3 loop: CASSISPGIFGNEQFF. For the CDR3, the DNA is TGCGCCAGCAGCATCTCTCCGGGGATATTTGGCAATGAGCAGTTCTTC.